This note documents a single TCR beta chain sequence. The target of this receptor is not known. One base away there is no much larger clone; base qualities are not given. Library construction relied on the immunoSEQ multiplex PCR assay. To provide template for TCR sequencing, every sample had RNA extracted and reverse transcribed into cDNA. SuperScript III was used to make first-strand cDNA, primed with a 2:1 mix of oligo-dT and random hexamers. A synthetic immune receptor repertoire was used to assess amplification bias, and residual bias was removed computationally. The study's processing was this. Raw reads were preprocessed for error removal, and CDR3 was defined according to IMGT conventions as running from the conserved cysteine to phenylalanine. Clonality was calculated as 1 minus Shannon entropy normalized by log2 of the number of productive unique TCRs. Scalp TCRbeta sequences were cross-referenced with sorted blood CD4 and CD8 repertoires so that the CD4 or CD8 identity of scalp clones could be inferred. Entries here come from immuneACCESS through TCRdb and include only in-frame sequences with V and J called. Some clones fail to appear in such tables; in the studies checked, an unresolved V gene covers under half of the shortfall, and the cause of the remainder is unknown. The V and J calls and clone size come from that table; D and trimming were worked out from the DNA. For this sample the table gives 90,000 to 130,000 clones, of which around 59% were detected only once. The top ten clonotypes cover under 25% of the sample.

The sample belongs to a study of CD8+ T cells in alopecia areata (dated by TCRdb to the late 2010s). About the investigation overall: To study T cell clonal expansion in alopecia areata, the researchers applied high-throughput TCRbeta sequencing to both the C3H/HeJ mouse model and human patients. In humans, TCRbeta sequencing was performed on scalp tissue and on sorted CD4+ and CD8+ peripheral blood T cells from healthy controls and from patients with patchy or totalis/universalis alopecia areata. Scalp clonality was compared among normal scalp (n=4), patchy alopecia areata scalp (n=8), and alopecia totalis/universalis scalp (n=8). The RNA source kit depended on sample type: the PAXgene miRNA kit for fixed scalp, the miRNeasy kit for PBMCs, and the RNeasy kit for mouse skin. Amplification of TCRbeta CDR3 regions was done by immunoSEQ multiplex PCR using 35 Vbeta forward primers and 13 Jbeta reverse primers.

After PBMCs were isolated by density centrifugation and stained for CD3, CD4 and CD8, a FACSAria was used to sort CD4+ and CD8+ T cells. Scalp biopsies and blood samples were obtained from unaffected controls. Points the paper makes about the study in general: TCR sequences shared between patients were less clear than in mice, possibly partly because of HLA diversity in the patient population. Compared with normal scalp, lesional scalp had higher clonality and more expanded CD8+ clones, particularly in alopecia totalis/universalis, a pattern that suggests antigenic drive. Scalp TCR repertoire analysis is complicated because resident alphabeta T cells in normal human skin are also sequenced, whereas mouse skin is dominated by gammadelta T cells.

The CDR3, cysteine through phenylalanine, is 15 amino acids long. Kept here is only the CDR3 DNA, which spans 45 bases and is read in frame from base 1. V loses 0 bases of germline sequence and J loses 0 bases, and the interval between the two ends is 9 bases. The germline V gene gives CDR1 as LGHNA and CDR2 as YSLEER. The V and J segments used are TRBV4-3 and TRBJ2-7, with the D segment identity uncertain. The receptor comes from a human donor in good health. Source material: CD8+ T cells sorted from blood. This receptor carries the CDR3 CASSQDWASSYEQYF. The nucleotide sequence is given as TGCGCCAGCAGCCAAGATTGGGCGAGCTCCTACGAGCAGTACTTC.